This entry concerns a single T cell receptor (beta chain). Antigen: not known. The junction had 6 bases not matched to a gene; V was cut back by 0 bases and J by 8 bases. The CDR3 runs to 13 residues. Germline values: CDR1 SQVTM, CDR2 ANQGSEA. This sample was taken from a study of cytomegalovirus exposure and HLA in healthy donors. About the study: Early on, a data release was issued that held roughly 80 million unique TCRs from HLA-typed donors.

Study conclusions and caveats: Prediction of most subjects' HLA-A and HLA-B alleles by TCR beta sequences was reportedly accurate. Follow-up analysis found HLA locus-dependent TCR association rates, highest for DRB1 and lowest for HLA-C. Another analysis was done later, and it associated around 16,000 TCR beta sequences with HLA alleles at 0.05 false discovery rate.

The PCR ran on 60 Vbeta and 13 Jbeta primers. Profiled with immunoSEQ multiplex PCR; TCRdb holds only in-frame clones, not every one. The sample contains some 160,000 clones, approximately 78% of which appear only once. Material for sequencing was PBMCs. The sequence was obtained from a woman between 40 and 50 years old in good health and CMV-seropositive. The chain links TRBV29-1 to TRBJ1-2; the match to TRBD1 covers 7 bases. Here the CDR3 reads CSVEDRQGSGYTF. The CDR3 bases are TGCAGCGTTGAAGATAGACAGGGATCAGGCTACACCTTC.